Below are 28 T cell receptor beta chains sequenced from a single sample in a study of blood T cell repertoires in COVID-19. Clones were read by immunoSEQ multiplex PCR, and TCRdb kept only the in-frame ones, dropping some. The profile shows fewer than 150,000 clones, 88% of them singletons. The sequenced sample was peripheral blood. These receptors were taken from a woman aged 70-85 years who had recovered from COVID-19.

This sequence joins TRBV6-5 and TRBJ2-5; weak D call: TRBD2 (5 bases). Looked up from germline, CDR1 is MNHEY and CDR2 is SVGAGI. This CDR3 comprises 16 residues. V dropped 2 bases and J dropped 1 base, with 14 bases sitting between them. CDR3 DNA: TGTGCCAGCAGTTACGGAGCGGACCCCCCCCAAGAGACCCAGTACTTC. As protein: CASSYGADPPQETQYF.

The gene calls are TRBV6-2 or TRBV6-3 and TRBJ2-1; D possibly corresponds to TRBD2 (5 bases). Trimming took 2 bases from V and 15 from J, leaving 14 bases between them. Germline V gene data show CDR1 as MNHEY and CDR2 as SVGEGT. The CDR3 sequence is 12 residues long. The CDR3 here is CASSYAGSGRFF. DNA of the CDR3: TGTGCCAGCAGTTACGCTGGCAGCGGTAGGTTCTTC.

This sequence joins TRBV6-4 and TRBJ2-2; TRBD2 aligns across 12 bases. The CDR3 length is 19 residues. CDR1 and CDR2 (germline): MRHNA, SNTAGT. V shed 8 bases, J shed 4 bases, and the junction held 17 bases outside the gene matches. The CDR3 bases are TGTGCCAGCTACGGTAAGGCTAGCGGGGGGGCTAATCCCACCGGGGAGCTGTTTTTT. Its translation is CASYGKASGGANPTGELFF.

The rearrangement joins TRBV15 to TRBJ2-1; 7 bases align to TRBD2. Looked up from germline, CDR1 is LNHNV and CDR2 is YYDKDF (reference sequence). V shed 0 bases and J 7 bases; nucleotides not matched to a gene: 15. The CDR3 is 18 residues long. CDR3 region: CATSRETLAAIAGNEQFF. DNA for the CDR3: TGTGCCACCAGCAGAGAAACCCTAGCGGCAATTGCGGGTAATGAGCAGTTCTTC. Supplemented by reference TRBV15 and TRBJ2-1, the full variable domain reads DAMVIQNPRYQVTQFGKPVTLSCSQTLNHNVMYWYQQKSSQAPKLLFHYYDKDFNNEADTPDNFQSRRPNTSFCFLDIRSPGLGDTAMYLCATSRETLAAIAGNEQFFGPGTRLTVL.

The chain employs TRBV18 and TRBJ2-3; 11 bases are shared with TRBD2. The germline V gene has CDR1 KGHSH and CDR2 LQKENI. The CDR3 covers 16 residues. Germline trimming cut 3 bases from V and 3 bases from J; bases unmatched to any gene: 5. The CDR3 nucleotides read TGTGCCAGCTCACCGACTAGCGGGGCCGGAACAGATACGCAGTATTTT. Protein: CASSPTSGAGTDTQYF.

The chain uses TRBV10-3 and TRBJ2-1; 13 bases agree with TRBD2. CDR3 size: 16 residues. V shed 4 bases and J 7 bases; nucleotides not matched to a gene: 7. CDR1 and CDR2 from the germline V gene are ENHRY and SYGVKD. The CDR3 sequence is CAISGTSGGAKNEQFF. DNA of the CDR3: TGTGCCATCAGTGGTACTAGCGGGGGGGCTAAAAATGAGCAGTTCTTC.

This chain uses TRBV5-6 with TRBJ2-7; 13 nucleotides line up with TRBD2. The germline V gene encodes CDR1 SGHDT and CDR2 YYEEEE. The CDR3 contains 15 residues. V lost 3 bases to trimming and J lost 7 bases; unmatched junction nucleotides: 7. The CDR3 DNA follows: TGTGCCAGCAGCTACACTAGCGGGAGGGCCAAGGAGCAGTACTTC. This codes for CASSYTSGRAKEQYF. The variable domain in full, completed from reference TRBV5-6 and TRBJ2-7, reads DAGVTQSPTHLIKTRGQQVTLRCSPKSGHDTVSWYQQALGQGPQFIFQYYEEEERQRGNFPDRFSGHQFPNYSSELNVNALLLGDSALYLCASSYTSGRAKEQYFGPGTRLTVT.

The CDR3 region has the DNA TGCAGTGCTAGTGGGGCGGGTCGGCGGTCGAAAGATGGCTACACCTTC. Translation gives CSASGAGRRSKDGYTF. The chain couples TRBV20-1 to TRBJ1-2, with D perhaps TRBD1 (5 bases). The germline V gene encodes CDR1 DFQATT and CDR2 SNEGSKA (reference sequence). The CDR3 has 16 amino acids. V lost 3 bases and J 6 bases, leaving 23 bases between the germline ends.

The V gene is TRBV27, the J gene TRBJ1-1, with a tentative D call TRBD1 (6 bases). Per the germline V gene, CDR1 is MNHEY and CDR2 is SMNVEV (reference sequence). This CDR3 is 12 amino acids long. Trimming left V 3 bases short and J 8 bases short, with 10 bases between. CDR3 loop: CASSFLGTEAFF. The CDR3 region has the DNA TGTGCCAGCAGTTTTTTGGGGACAGAAGCTTTCTTT.

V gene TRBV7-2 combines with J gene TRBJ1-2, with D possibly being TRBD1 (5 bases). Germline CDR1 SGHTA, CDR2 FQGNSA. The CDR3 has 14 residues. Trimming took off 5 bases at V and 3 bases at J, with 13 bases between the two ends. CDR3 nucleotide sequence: TGTGCCAGCAGCCCCCTCCAGGGTCACTATGGCTACACCTTC. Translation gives CASSPLQGHYGYTF.

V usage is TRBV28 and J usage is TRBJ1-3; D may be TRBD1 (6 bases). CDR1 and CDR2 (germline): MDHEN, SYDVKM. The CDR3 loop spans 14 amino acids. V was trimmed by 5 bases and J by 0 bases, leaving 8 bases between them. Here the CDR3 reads CASSGRGSGNTIYF. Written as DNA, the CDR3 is TGTGCCAGCAGTGGCAGGGGCTCTGGAAACACCATATATTTT. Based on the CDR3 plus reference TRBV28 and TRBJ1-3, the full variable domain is DVKVTQSSRYLVKRTGEKVFLECVQDMDHENMFWYRQDPGLGLRLIYFSYDVKMKEKGDIPEGYSVSREKKERFSLILESASTNQTSMYLCASSGRGSGNTIYFGEGSWLTVV.

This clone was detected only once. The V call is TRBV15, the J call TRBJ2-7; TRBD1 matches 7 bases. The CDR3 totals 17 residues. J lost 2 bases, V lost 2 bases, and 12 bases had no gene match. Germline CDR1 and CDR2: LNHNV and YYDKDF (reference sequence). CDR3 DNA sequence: TGTGCCACCAGCAGATTCACCACTCAGGGGGTGACCTACGAGCAGTACTTC. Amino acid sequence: CATSRFTTQGVTYEQYF.

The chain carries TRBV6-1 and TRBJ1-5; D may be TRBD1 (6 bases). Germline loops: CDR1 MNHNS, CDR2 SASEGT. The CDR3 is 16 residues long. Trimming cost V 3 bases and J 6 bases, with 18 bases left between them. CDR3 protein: CASSEGGPFLSQPQHF. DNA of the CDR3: TGTGCCAGCAGTGAGGGGGGGCCTTTTCTCTCTCAGCCCCAGCATTTT.

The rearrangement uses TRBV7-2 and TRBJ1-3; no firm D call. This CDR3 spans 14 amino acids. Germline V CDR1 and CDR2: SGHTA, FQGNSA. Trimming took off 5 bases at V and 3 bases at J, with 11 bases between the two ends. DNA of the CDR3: TGTGCCAGCAGCCGGGCCGGGAGTGGAAACACCATATATTTT. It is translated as CASSRAGSGNTIYF.

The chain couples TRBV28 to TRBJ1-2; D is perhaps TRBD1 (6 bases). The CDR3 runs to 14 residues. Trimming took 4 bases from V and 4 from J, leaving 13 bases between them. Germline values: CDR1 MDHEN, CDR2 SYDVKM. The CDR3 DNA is TGTGCCAGCAGTTCGGGGGGCTCTGGCTATGGCTACACCTTC. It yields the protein CASSSGGSGYGYTF.

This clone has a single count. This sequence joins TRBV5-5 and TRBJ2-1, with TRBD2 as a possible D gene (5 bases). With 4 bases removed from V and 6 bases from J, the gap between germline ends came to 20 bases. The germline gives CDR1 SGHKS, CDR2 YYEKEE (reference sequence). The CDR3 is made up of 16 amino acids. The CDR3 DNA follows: TGTGCCAGCAGCCTGACCTCTAGCTTAGGTTCCAATGAGCAGTTCTTC. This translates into CASSLTSSLGSNEQFF.

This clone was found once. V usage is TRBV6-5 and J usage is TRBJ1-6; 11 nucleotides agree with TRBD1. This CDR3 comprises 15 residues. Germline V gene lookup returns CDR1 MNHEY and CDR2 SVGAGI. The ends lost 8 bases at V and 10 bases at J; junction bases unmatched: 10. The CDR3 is CASGQGATWGSPLHF. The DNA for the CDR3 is TGTGCCAGCGGACAGGGGGCCACCTGGGGGTCACCCCTCCACTTT.

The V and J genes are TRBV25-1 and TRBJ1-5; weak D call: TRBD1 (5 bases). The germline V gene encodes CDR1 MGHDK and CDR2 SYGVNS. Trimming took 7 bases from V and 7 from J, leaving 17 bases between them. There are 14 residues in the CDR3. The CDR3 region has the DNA TGTGCCAGCATGGGGGAGGGAGGCGGGCAGCCCCAGCATTTT. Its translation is CASMGEGGGQPQHF.

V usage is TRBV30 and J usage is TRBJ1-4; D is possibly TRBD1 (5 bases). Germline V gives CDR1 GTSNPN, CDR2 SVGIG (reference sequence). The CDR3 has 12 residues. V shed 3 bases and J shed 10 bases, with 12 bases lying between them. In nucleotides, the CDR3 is TGTGCCTGGAGGGGGGGATTGGGAAAACTGTTTTTT. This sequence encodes CAWRGGLGKLFF.

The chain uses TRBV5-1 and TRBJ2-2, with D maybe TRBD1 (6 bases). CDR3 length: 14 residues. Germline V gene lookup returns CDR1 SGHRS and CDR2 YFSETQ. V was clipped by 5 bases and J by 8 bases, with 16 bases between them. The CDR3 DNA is TGCGCCAGCAGGCCAGGGGACCCATTAGGGGAGCTGTTTTTT. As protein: CASRPGDPLGELFF.

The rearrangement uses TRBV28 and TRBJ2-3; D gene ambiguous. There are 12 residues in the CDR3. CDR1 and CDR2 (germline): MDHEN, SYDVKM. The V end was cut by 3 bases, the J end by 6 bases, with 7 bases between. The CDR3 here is CASSFYADTQYF. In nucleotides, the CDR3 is TGTGCCAGCAGTTTCTATGCCGATACGCAGTATTTT.

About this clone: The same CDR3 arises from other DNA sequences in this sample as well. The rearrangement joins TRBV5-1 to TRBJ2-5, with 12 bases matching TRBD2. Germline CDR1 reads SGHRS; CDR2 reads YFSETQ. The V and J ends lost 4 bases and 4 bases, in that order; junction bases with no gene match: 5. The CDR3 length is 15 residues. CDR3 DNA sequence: TGCGCCAGCAGCCTCGCTAGCGGGGGGGGAGAGACCCAGTACTTC. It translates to CASSLASGGGETQYF.

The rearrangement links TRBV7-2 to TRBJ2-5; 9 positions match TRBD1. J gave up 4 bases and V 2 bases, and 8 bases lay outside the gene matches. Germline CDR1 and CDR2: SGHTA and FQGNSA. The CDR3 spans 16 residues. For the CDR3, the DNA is TGTGCCAGCAGCTTAATTGGGACAGGGAGCGGAGAGACCCAGTACTTC. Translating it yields CASSLIGTGSGETQYF.

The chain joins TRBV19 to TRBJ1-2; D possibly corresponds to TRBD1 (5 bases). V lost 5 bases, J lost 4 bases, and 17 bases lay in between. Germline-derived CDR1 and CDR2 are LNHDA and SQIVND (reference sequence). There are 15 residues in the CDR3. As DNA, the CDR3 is TGTGCCAGTAGTGCCGCAGGGCACTCTATCTATGGCTACACCTTC. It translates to CASSAAGHSIYGYTF.

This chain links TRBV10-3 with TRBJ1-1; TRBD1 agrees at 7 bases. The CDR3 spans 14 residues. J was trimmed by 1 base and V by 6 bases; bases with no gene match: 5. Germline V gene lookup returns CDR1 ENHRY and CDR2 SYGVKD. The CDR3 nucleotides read TGTGCCATCAGACTAACAGGGGCGAACACTGAAGCTTTCTTT. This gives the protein CAIRLTGANTEAFF.

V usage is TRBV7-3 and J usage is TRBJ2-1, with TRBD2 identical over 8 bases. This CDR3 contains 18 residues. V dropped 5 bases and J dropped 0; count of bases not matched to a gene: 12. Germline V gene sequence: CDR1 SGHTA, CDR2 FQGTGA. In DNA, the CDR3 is TGTGCCAGCAGCCCTGGGGCGCGGGAGGAGCTCTCCTACAATGAGCAGTTCTTC. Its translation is CASSPGAREELSYNEQFF.

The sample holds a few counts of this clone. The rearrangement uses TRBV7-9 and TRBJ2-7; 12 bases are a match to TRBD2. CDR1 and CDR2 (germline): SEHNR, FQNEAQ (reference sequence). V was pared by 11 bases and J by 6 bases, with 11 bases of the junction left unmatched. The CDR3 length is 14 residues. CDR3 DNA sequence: TGTGCCGCCGCCCTAGCGGGAGGGCCTGTCGAGCAGTACTTC. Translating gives CAAALAGGPVEQYF.

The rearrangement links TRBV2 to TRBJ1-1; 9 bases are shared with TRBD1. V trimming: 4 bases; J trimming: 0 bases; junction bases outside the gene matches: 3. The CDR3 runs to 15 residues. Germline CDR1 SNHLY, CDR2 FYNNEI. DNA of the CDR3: TGTGCCAGCAGTGTGACAGGGGGTATGAACACTGAAGCTTTCTTT. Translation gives CASSVTGGMNTEAFF.